A selection of T cell receptor beta chains follows, all from one sample in a study of T cell responses to AZD1222 COVID-19 vaccine. Profiled with immunoSEQ multiplex PCR; TCRdb holds only in-frame clones, not every one. The sample shows more than 95,000 clones, over 80% of them seen only once. The sequenced sample was peripheral blood, obtained on day 0 of AZD1222 vaccination. These receptors originate from an adult in good health. CDR3s include the opening cysteine and the closing phenylalanine or tryptophan. The D gene is left open where the match is weak. Part of the rows lack a size; the others show once, few, many or a class for expanded clones.

-	TRBV10-3	-	TRBJ1-4	CAISESRQGGEKLFF	TGTGCCATCAGTGAGTCGAGGCAGGGTGGTGAAAAACTGTTTTTT
-	TRBV2	-	TRBJ1-4	CASSEALGWDEKLFF	TGTGCCAGCAGTGAAGCGCTGGGTTGGGATGAAAAACTGTTTTTT
-	TRBV30	-	TRBJ1-5	CAWSARTRFDQPQHF	TGTGCCTGGAGTGCTCGGACCCGATTCGATCAGCCCCAGCATTTT
TRBD2	TRBV18	once	TRBJ2-3	CASSLLGTSGRRIIDTQYF	TGTGCCAGCTCACTACTTGGGACTAGCGGGAGGAGGATTATAGATACGCAGTATTTT
TRBD1	TRBV27	-	TRBJ2-7	CASSFGTDYEQYF	TGTGCCAGCAGTTTCGGGACAGACTACGAGCAGTACTTC
-	TRBV9	-	TRBJ2-2	CASSPPVYTGELFF	TGTGCCAGCAGCCCCCCGGTGTACACCGGGGAGCTGTTTTTT
-	TRBV27	-	TRBJ2-7	CASSPPGTIEVQYF	TGTGCCAGCAGTCCCCCCGGGACCATCGAGGTGCAGTACTTC
-	TRBV7-9	-	TRBJ2-7	CAITGRRTSEQYF	TGTGCCATCACGGGTCGGAGGACTTCAGAGCAGTACTTC
-	TRBV11-2	few	TRBJ1-2	CASSLEPGTYGYTF	TGTGCCAGCAGCTTAGAGCCCGGAACCTATGGCTACACCTTC
TRBD1	TRBV4-1	once	TRBJ2-1	CASTAIGTVDNEQFF	TGCGCCAGTACAGCTATAGGGACAGTAGACAATGAGCAGTTCTTC
-	TRBV21-1	-	TRBJ1-6	CASSKVPQGSSPLHF	TGTGCCAGCAGCAAAGTCCCTCAGGGCAGCTCACCCCTCCACTTT
-	TRBV14	-	TRBJ1-1	CASSQVDGYTEAFF	TGTGCCAGCAGCCAAGTAGACGGCTACACTGAAGCTTTCTTT
TRBD2	TRBV15	-	TRBJ2-5	CATSTRLAGTVGAQYF	TGTGCCACCAGCACCAGACTAGCGGGGACGGTCGGGGCCCAGTACTTC
TRBD1	TRBV18	-	TRBJ1-3	CASSPPGQDRSGNTIYF	TGTGCCAGCTCACCACCGGGACAGGACCGCTCTGGAAACACCATATATTTT
TRBD1	TRBV29-1	-	TRBJ1-5	CSVQGQGDQPQHF	TGCAGCGTCCAGGGACAGGGAGATCAGCCCCAGCATTTT
-	TRBV7-9	once	TRBJ1-6	CASKQGLDSPLHF	TGTGCCAGTAAACAGGGTCTGGATTCACCCCTCCACTTT
-	TRBV3-1/TRBV3-2	-	TRBJ1-2	CASSQGRVYGYTF	TGTGCCAGCAGCCAGGGCAGGGTCTATGGCTACACCTTC
-	TRBV11-2	-	TRBJ1-2	CASSPSPGLLGYGYTF	TGTGCCAGCAGCCCGTCGCCTGGGCTCCTGGGCTATGGCTACACCTTC
TRBD2	TRBV4-2	-	TRBJ2-5	CASSLGLAGGLGETQYF	TGTGCCAGCAGCCTGGGACTAGCGGGAGGTCTGGGAGAGACCCAGTACTTC
TRBD2	TRBV4-1	-	TRBJ2-3	CASSKAGTDTQYF	TGCGCCAGCAGCAAAGCGGGGACAGATACGCAGTATTTT
TRBD2	TRBV2	-	TRBJ2-1	CASSARLAGGGEQFF	TGTGCCAGCAGTGCCCGACTAGCGGGAGGGGGTGAGCAGTTCTTC
TRBD1	TRBV19	-	TRBJ1-5	CASSDPGQGYSNQPQHF	TGTGCCAGTAGTGACCCGGGACAGGGGTATAGCAATCAGCCCCAGCATTTT
-	TRBV30	-	TRBJ1-1	CAWNKGILTEAFF	TGTGCCTGGAATAAGGGTATTCTCACTGAAGCTTTCTTT
-	TRBV6-1	-	TRBJ2-5	CASSEILFRGQETQYF	TGTGCCAGCAGTGAAATTTTGTTCAGGGGCCAAGAGACCCAGTACTTC
-	TRBV7-9	few	TRBJ1-2	CASSHQGNHGYTF	TGTGCCAGCAGTCATCAGGGAAACCATGGCTACACCTTC
TRBD1	TRBV13	-	TRBJ1-2	CASSTGTGGFYGYTF	TGTGCCAGCAGCACAGGAACAGGGGGCTTCTATGGCTACACCTTC
-	TRBV7-3	once	TRBJ1-1	CASSLSVGTEAFF	TGTGCCAGCAGCTTATCTGTGGGCACTGAAGCTTTCTTT
-	TRBV14	-	TRBJ2-3	CASSPSGPTDTQYF	TGTGCCAGCAGCCCTTCGGGCCCCACAGATACGCAGTATTTT
-	TRBV4-1	-	TRBJ2-1	CASSQEETDWINEQFF	TGCGCCAGCAGCCAAGAAGAAACCGACTGGATCAATGAGCAGTTCTTC
-	TRBV7-2	-	TRBJ1-2	CASSLNRGNYGYTF	TGTGCCAGCAGCTTAAATCGGGGAAACTATGGCTACACCTTC
-	TRBV5-1	-	TRBJ2-7	CASSYLSTRNYEQYF	TGCGCCAGCAGCTACCTTTCGACTAGAAACTACGAGCAGTACTTC
TRBD1	TRBV11-2	-	TRBJ2-7	CASSPSDRVLYEQYF	TGTGCCAGCAGCCCTTCGGACAGGGTCCTCTACGAGCAGTACTTC
-	TRBV3-1/TRBV3-2	-	TRBJ2-3	CASRPRGITDTQYF	TGTGCCAGCAGGCCGAGGGGGATCACAGATACGCAGTATTTT
TRBD2	TRBV27	-	TRBJ2-1	CASSPGGGEGYNEQFF	TGTGCCAGCAGTCCCGGGGGGGGAGAGGGATACAATGAGCAGTTCTTC
-	TRBV29-1	-	TRBJ1-1	CSVVRVLGTEAFF	TGCAGCGTTGTTAGGGTGTTAGGCACTGAAGCTTTCTTT
-	TRBV11-2	-	TRBJ2-1	CASSLGLSPGASYNEQFF	TGTGCCAGCAGCTTGGGGCTATCTCCGGGAGCGTCCTACAATGAGCAGTTCTTC
TRBD1	TRBV28	-	TRBJ2-7	CASSPFRTGYYEQYF	TGTGCCAGCAGTCCCTTCCGGACAGGGTACTACGAGCAGTACTTC
TRBD2	TRBV9	-	TRBJ2-3	CASSALLAGGVDTQYF	TGTGCCAGCAGCGCCCTACTAGCGGGAGGGGTAGATACGCAGTATTTT
-	TRBV10-3	-	TRBJ2-3	CAISDPGTLTDTQYF	TGTGCCATCAGTGACCCCGGGACCCTCACAGATACGCAGTATTTT
-	TRBV30	-	TRBJ1-3	CAWLRARSGNTIYF	TGTGCCTGGCTTCGAGCCCGCTCTGGAAACACCATATATTTT
-	TRBV5-1	-	TRBJ1-2	CASSFGARTNYGYTF	TGCGCCAGCAGCTTCGGGGCCAGGACTAACTATGGCTACACCTTC
-	TRBV3-1/TRBV3-2	-	TRBJ2-2	CASSHEGTFPTGELFF	TGTGCCAGCAGCCATGAGGGGACTTTCCCTACCGGGGAGCTGTTTTTT
-	TRBV28	-	TRBJ2-2	CASSGHRDTGELFF	TGTGCCAGCAGCGGGCACAGGGACACCGGGGAGCTGTTTTTT